This TCR beta chain is from a study of shared clonotypes between healthy human individuals (dated by TCRdb to about 2020). The study in broad terms: A couple of women and a few men aged 18 to 49 years were included in the cohort. For each donor, CD4 naive and CD4 memory were each run on three plates, CD8 naive on two plates, and CD8 memory on one plate. To estimate repertoire size and how much clonotype sharing occurs between individuals, the study deeply sequenced the blood TCR repertoires of 5 or 6 healthy adults. Libraries were prepared and TCR repertoires were sequenced by different laboratories using diverse techniques, in order to increase sequencing depth and limit assay-specific biases. Leukapheresis yielded between about 0.9 and 8.9 billion PBMCs per donor. What the authors observed across the whole study: Compared with non-shared clonotypes, clonotypes shared by all four sorted-subset donors had higher generation probabilities. The genetic and exposure-history diversity represented was limited by the small number of donors. Sampling was restricted to blood, and TCR repertoires in tissues likely differ from the TCR repertoires found in blood. Naive subsets generally had larger estimated clonotype richness than memory subsets did. Based on pairwise subsampling, the degree of clonotype sharing among donors was expected to be affected by sequencing depth. Across four donors, roughly 5.1% of naive CD4, approximately 3.6% of naive CD8, about 2% of memory CD4, and approximately 0.42% of memory CD8 clonotypes were shared. Incomplete sequencing was indicated by rarefaction of sorted-subset datasets, despite the large sequencing depth.

Including the terminal cysteine and phenylalanine, the CDR3 comprises 11 residues. Only CDR3 DNA remains: 33 bases, in frame from the first base. The germline V gene (reference sequence) specifies GTSNPN as CDR1 and SVGIG as CDR2. Between the V and J ends, shortened by 8 bases and 2 bases respectively, the junction contains 7 bases. Using the deep immunoSEQ assay, TCR CDR3 regions were amplified from genomic DNA by multiplex PCR. Extracted genomic DNA from each cell subset was spread evenly across all wells of several immunoSEQ 96-well plates, with each plate serving as a replicate. For sorted subsets, 200 to 250 ng of genomic DNA, equivalent to 25,000 to 35,000 T cell genomes, went into each replicate PCR. Purified libraries were measured with a Qubit 3.0 fluorometer, size-checked on a Bioanalyzer 2100, and measured again with the KAPA Library Quantification kit. A separate single-read 150-cycle Illumina NextSeq 550 flow cell was used to sequence each immunoSEQ 96-well plate. For the original study's pipeline: The immunoSEQ output contained only junctional sequences without quality scores, so filtering could not match that applied to full-length reads. Sequences were annotated with PyIR, a Python wrapper for IgBLAST v1.9, using IMGT germline references to assign V/J genes and CDR3. Any read was removed if the V/J assignment was weak (E-value above 1e-6), the CDR3 was missing, or the read contained stop codons, out-of-frame junctions, or ambiguous translated residues. V3J clonotypes were defined as sequences sharing the same inferred V gene, J gene, and CDR3 amino acid sequence. The percentage overlap between two repertoires was calculated by dividing the number of shared unique clonotypes by the size of the smaller repertoire. Three approaches were used to assess repertoire richness: RTK rarefaction, the Chao1 estimator, and Recon v2.1 estimates of unobserved clonotypes. For all TCRbeta clonotypes obtained by the gDNA method from four donors, generation probabilities were computed with OLGA. In TCRdb, the immuneACCESS table is reduced to in-frame sequences with V and J assigned. These tables do not hold every clone; where another copy was compared, an unresolved V gene accounts for under half, and the others remain unexplained. V, J and clone size reflect that table, while D and trimming were determined from the DNA. The sample contains 2 million to 2.5 million clones, 93% of them found a single time. The ten largest clones take up approximately 0.37% of the sample.

The donors were healthy, HIV-negative adults who had no recently reported acute infections or vaccinations. All donors were Caucasian adults living in Nashville, Tennessee, USA. CD4+ T cells were enriched through magnetic negative selection, after which naive cells were positively selected on CD45RA and the remaining negative fraction served as the memory subset. Blood was collected by leukapheresis, and PBMCs were isolated by Ficoll-Histopaque density gradient centrifugation and then cryopreserved in liquid nitrogen vapor phase. Purity and quantity of every magnetically sorted T cell population were checked by analytical flow cytometry. Each sorted fraction had its genomic DNA isolated and then quantified by UV absorbance on a Nanodrop 2000c. Turning to this clone: This clone's antigen is unknown. Per-nucleotide qualities are absent, and no much larger clonotype sits a single base away.

This sequence uses TRBV30 and TRBJ2-1, with the D gene too uncertain to name. Material: naive CD4+ T cells from PBMCs. The label giving this sample's cell subset or site can be read as: CD45RA+ positively selected. The TCR sequence derives from a young man in good health. Some clones in this sample may be carry-over from other donors' samples. CDR3 sequence: CAAETYNEQFF. The nucleotide sequence is given as TGTGCCGCGGAGACCTACAATGAGCAGTTCTTC.